Reported below is one T cell receptor (beta chain). Antigen specificity is unknown. This entry is derived from a study of cytomegalovirus exposure and HLA in healthy donors. General study points: In vitro, a few CMV-associated chains proved specific for CMV antigens. Among TCR beta chains of equal frequency, HLA-associated ones were more clonally expanded in a later analysis.

PCR amplification relied on 60 Vbeta primers (plus 13 Jbeta primers). Clones were read by immunoSEQ multiplex PCR, and TCRdb kept only the in-frame ones, dropping some. The sample has about 120,000 clones, roughly 82% seen once. Germline CDR1 and CDR2: SEHNR and FQNEAQ (reference sequence). Between the trimmed V and J ends, which lost 5 bases and 6 bases, there was a span of 16 bases. The CDR3 extends over 14 amino acids. Sequenced sample: PBMCs. The J gene is TRBJ1-1, the V gene TRBV7-9, with D maybe TRBD1 (5 bases). The sequence derives from a male donor in good health and CMV-seropositive. The DNA for the CDR3 is TGTGCCAGCAGCCGCGAGCAGGGAGGGGCTGAAGCTTTCTTT. Translating gives CASSREQGGAEAFF.